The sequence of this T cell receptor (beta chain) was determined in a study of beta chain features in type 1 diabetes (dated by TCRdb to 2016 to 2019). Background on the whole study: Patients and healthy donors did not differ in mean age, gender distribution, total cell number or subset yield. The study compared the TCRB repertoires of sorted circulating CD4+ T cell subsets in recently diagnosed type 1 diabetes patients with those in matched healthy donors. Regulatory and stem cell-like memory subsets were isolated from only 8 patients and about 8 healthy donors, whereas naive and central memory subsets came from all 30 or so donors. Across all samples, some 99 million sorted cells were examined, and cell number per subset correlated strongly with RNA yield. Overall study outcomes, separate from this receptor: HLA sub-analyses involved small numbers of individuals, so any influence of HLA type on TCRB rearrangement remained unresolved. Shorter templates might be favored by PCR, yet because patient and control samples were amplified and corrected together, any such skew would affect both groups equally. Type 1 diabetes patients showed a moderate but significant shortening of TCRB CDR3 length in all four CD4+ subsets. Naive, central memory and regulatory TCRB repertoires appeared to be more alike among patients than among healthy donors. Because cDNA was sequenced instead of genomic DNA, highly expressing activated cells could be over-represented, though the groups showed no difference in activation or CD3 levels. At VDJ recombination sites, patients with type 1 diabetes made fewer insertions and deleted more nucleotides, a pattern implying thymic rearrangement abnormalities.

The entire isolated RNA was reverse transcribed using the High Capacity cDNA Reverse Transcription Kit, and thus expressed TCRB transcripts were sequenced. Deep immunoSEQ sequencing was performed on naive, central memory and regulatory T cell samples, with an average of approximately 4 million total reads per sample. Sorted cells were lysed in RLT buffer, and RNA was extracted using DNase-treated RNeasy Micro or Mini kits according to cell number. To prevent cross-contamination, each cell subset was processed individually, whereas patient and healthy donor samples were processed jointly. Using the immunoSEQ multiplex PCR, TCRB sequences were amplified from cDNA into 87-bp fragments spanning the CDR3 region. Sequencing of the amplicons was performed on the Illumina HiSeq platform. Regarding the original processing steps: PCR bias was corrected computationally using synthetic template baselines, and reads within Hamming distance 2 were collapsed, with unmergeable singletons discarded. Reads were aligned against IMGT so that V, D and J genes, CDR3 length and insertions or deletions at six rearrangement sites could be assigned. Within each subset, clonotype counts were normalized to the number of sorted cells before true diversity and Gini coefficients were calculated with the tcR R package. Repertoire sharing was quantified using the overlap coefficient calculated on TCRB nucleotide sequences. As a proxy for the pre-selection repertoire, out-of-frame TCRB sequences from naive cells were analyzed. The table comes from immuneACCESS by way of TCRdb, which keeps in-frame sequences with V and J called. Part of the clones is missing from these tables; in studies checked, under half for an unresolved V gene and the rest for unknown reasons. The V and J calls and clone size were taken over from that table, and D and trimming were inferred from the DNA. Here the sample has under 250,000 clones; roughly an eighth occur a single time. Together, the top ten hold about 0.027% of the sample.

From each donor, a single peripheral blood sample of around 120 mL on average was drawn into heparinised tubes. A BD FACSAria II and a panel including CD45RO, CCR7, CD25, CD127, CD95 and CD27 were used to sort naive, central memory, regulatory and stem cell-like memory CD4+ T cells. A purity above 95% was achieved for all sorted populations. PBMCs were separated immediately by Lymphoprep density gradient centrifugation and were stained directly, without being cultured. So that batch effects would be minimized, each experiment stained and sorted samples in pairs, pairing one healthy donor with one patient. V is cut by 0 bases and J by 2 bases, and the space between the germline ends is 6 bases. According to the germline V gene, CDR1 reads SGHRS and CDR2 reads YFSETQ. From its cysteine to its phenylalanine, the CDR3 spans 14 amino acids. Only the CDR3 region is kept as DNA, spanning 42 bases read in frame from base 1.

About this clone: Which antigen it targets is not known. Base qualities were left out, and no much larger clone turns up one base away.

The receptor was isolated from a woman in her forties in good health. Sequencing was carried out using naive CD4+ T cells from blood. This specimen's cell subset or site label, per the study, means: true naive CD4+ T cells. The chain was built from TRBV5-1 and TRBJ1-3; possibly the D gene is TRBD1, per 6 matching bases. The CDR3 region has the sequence CASSLDRAGNTIYF. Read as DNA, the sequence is TGCGCCAGCAGCTTGGACAGGGCTGGAAACACCATATATTTT.